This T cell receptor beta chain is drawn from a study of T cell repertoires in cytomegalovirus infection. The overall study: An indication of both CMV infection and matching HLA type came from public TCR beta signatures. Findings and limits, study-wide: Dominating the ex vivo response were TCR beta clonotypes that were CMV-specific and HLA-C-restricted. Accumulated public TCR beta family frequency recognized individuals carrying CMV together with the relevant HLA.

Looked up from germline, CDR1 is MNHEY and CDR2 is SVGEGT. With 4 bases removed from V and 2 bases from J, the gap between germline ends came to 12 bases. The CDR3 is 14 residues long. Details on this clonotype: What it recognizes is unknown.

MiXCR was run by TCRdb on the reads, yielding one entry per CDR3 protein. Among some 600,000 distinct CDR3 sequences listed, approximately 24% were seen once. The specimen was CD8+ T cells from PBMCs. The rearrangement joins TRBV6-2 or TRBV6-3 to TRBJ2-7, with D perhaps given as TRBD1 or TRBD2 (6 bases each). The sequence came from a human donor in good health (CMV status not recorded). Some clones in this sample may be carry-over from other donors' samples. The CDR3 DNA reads TGTGCCAGCAGTTTTCCGGGGGCAACCTACGAGCAGTACGTC. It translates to CASSFPGATYEQYV.